Each of the 14 T cell receptor beta chains below was sequenced from the same sample in a study of blood T cell repertoires in COVID-19. Using immunoSEQ multiplex PCR, the repertoire was profiled, and TCRdb retains in-frame clones only, with some absent. The data show roughly 14,000 clones, 73% seen once. Sequencing was carried out using peripheral blood. The source is a boy aged 2 to 9 with active or convalescent COVID-19.

Sample share makes this clone medium-sized. CDR3 amino acids: CATVVTGLYGYTF. The CDR3 DNA reads TGTGCCACCGTGGTAACAGGGCTCTATGGCTACACCTTC. The rearrangement links TRBV6-5 to TRBJ1-2, with D possibly matching TRBD1 (6 bases). Trimming pared 10 bases from V and 4 bases from J, leaving 16 bases between. This CDR3 has 13 residues. Germline V lookup: CDR1 MNHEY, CDR2 SVGAGI.

The CDR3 bases are TGTGCCAGCAGCGTAGGTACGGACCAAGAGACCCAGTACTTC. It codes for CASSVGTDQETQYF. The rearrangement uses TRBV9 and TRBJ2-5, with no clear D. With 0 bases removed from V and 0 bases from J, the gap between germline ends came to 6 bases. CDR1 SGDLS and CDR2 YYNGEE come from the germline V gene. This CDR3 contains 14 residues.

The rearrangement joins TRBV2 to TRBJ2-7; 9 bases align to TRBD2. This CDR3 spans 17 amino acids. Germline V gives CDR1 SNHLY, CDR2 FYNNEI. V shed 3 bases and J 4 bases; nucleotides not matched to a gene: 13. CDR3: CASSDLVLAGDGYEQYF. The CDR3, as DNA: TGTGCCAGCAGTGATTTGGTGTTAGCGGGAGATGGGTACGAGCAGTACTTC.

The V gene is TRBV11-3, the J gene TRBJ2-1; D gene ambiguous. The CDR3 runs 13 residues. V was cut by 3 bases and J by 4 bases, with 7 bases left in between. The germline CDR1 and CDR2 sequences are SGHNT and YENEEA. The CDR3 spells CASSLHSYNEQFF. CDR3 in DNA: TGTGCCAGCAGCTTGCACAGTTACAATGAGCAGTTCTTC.

With regard to this clone: The junction does not match germline at one end; this may be a read error. The rearrangement uses TRBV15 and TRBJ2-3; perhaps TRBD1 as D (6 bases). The CDR3 is 19 residues long. Germline CDR1 is LNHNV and CDR2 is YYDKDF (reference sequence). CDR3 coding DNA: TGTGCCACCAGAAGACCGACAGGACGGTACAGCGGTAGCAAAGATACGCAGTATTTT. This sequence encodes CATRRPTGRYSGSKDTQYF.

The chain recombines TRBV9 with TRBJ2-7; possible D gene TRBD1, 6 bases. The germline V gene encodes CDR1 SGDLS and CDR2 YYNGEE. The CDR3 has 15 residues. V was trimmed by 4 bases and J by 5 bases, leaving 19 bases between them. The CDR3 region is CASSPGGFSFNEQYF. The CDR3 nucleotides read TGTGCCAGCAGCCCTGGGGGCTTTTCCTTCAACGAGCAGTACTTC.

The V gene is TRBV11-2, the J gene TRBJ2-3; tentatively, D is TRBD1 (6 bases). Germline-derived CDR1 and CDR2 are SGHAT and FQNNGV. V shed 9 bases and J shed 0 bases, with 13 bases lying between them. There are 14 residues in the CDR3. This chain's CDR3 is CASLLGASTDTQYF. For the CDR3, the DNA is TGTGCCAGTCTACTGGGGGCTAGCACAGATACGCAGTATTTT.

The V gene is TRBV6-1, the J gene TRBJ1-4, with TRBD1 matching 7 bases. J was trimmed by 5 bases and V by 3 bases; bases with no gene match: 6. This CDR3 is built from 15 residues. The germline V gene encodes CDR1 MNHNS and CDR2 SASEGT. The CDR3 loop is CASSEGQTGNEKLFF. The CDR3 nucleotides are TGTGCCAGCAGTGAGGGACAGACGGGGAATGAAAAACTGTTTTTT.

The table lists this clone with a few counts. The chain links TRBV18 to TRBJ1-1; weak D call: TRBD1 (6 bases). Deletions cut 3 bases from V and 0 bases from J, with 8 bases between. The germline V gene encodes CDR1 KGHSH and CDR2 LQKENI. The CDR3 covers 14 residues. The CDR3 spells CASSPWTVNTEAFF. In DNA form, the CDR3 reads TGTGCCAGCTCACCCTGGACAGTGAACACTGAAGCTTTCTTT. Together with reference TRBV18 and TRBJ1-1, the CDR3 gives the full variable domain: NAGVMQNPRHLVRRRGQEARLRCSPMKGHSHVYWYRQLPEEGLKFMVYLQKENIIDESGMPKERFSAEFPKEGPSILRIQQVVRGDSAAYFCASSPWTVNTEAFFGQGTRLTVV.

V gene TRBV11-2 combines with J gene TRBJ2-5, with 9 bases aligning to TRBD2. The CDR3 extends over 17 amino acids. The germline CDR1 and CDR2 sequences are SGHAT and FQNNGV. Trimming cost V 5 bases and J 4 bases; bases outside gene matches: 14. CDR3 sequence reads: CASSETLIAGGGETQYF. The CDR3, as DNA: TGTGCCAGCAGCGAGACCTTAATCGCGGGGGGGGGAGAGACCCAGTACTTC.

This sequence joins TRBV19 and TRBJ2-7, with D possibly matching TRBD2 (5 bases). The CDR3 is 14 residues long. The V end was cut by 7 bases, the J end by 4 bases, with 17 bases between. Germline CDR1 and CDR2: LNHDA and SQIVND (reference sequence). CDR3 amino acids: CASTITSGGYEQYF. The CDR3 nucleotides read TGTGCCAGTACAATCACCAGTGGAGGATACGAGCAGTACTTC.

This clone was picked up a small number of times. The chain has TRBV29-1 and TRBJ1-1; 12 bases align to TRBD1. This CDR3 has 15 amino acids. V lost 4 bases, J lost 4 bases, and 7 bases stayed unmatched. CDR1 and CDR2 (germline): SQVTM, ANQGSEA. In nucleotides, the CDR3 is TGCAGCGTTGCCGGGACAGGGGGCCAGGGCACTGAAGCTTTCTTT. This encodes CSVAGTGGQGTEAFF.

V and J are TRBV25-1 and TRBJ1-1; D is unresolved. CDR1 and CDR2 from the germline V gene are MGHDK and SYGVNS. The CDR3 length is 13 residues. Between the trimmed V and J ends, which lost 2 bases and 4 bases, there was a span of 8 bases. The chain's CDR3 is CASSEEGSTEAFF. DNA for the CDR3: TGTGCCAGCAGTGAAGAGGGATCCACTGAAGCTTTCTTT.

This clone was recorded a few times. This chain uses TRBV3-1 (or the pseudogene TRBV3-2) with TRBJ1-2, with a tentative D call TRBD1 (5 bases). The V and J ends lost 4 bases and 4 bases respectively, with 13 bases between them. Looked up from germline, CDR1 is LGHDT and CDR2 is YNNKEL (reference sequence). The CDR3 runs 14 residues. The DNA for the CDR3 is TGTGCCAGCAGCCTTTTTCTGCAGGGCTATGGCTACACCTTC. Translating it yields CASSLFLQGYGYTF.